The 11 T cell receptor beta chains below all came from one sample that was sequenced in a study of T cell repertoires in cytomegalovirus infection. Via MiXCR, TCRdb re-called the reads, giving one row per CDR3 protein. The sample contains fewer than 700,000 distinct CDR3 sequences, 20% to 30% of which appear only once. The sequencing input was CD8+ T cells from PBMCs. The receptors shown here come from a human donor in good health (CMV status not recorded). Some clones in this sample may be carry-over from other donors' samples.

The rearrangement uses TRBV7-6 and TRBJ2-7, with D possibly TRBD2 on 6 matching bases. V lost 4 bases to trimming and J lost 5 bases, with 18 bases between them. CDR1 is SGHVS and CDR2 is FNYEAQ in the germline V gene. The CDR3 has 15 amino acids. In nucleotides, the CDR3 is TGTGCCAGCAGCTGGGGACCCCAGGGAGGCGACGAGCAGTACGTC. Residues: CASSWGPQGGDEQYV.

The table lists this clonotype with a few counts. The chain employs TRBV29-1 and TRBJ2-7; D unclear. CDR3 length: 13 amino acids. The V gene lost 4 bases and the J gene lost 0 bases, with 10 bases spanning the gap. CDR1 SQVTM and CDR2 ANQGSEA come from the germline V gene. The CDR3 DNA is TGCAGCGTTGCCCCTACGGCCTCCTACGAGCAGTACTTC. Amino acid sequence: CSVAPTASYEQYF.

This clonotype was observed at least ten times. The rearrangement uses TRBV7-9 and TRBJ2-3, with D possibly being TRBD1 (5 bases). Germline V gene data show CDR1 as SEHNR and CDR2 as FQNEAQ (reference sequence). This CDR3 spans 16 amino acids. Trimming took off 0 bases at V and 4 bases at J, with 14 bases between the two ends. CDR3 region: CASSLALGVGADTQYF. In nucleotides, the CDR3 is TGTGCCAGCAGCTTAGCGTTAGGGGTTGGTGCAGATACGCAGTATTTT.

As concerns this clonotype: A much more abundant neighbour one base away suggests this may be a read error. This chain uses TRBV7-9 with TRBJ1-1; 8 bases agree with TRBD1. V was pared by 6 bases and J by 1 base, with 1 base of the junction left unmatched. CDR3 length equals 13 residues. Germline V lookup: CDR1 SEHNR, CDR2 FQNEAQ (reference sequence). The CDR3 loop reads CASRGTGNTEAFF. In DNA, the CDR3 is TGTGCCAGCAGGGGGACAGGGAACACTGAAGCTTTCTTT.

This clonotype showed up just a few times. The rearrangement joins TRBV24-1 to TRBJ2-2; D perhaps matches TRBD2 (5 bases). V was shortened by 6 bases and J by 7 bases, with 8 bases between the two germline ends. The CDR3 runs to 12 residues. CDR1 is KGHDR, CDR2 SFDVKD, per germline. The CDR3 DNA is TGTGCCACCAGTTACGGGGACGGGGAGCTGTTTTTT. Protein: CATSYGDGELFF.

Many counts were recorded for this clonotype. The V gene is TRBV6-5, the J gene TRBJ2-3, with D perhaps TRBD1 or TRBD2 (5 bases each). Per germline, CDR1 MNHEY and CDR2 SVGAGI. Deletions cut 3 bases from V and 4 bases from J, with 8 bases between. The CDR3 runs to 13 residues. The CDR3 sequence is CASSYGGADTQYF. DNA for the CDR3: TGTGCCAGCAGTTATGGGGGTGCAGATACGCAGTATTTT.

This clonotype has more than one count but fewer than ten. The chain employs TRBV20-1 and TRBJ1-1, with TRBD1 identical over 12 bases. CDR3 length: 14 residues. Per germline, CDR1 DFQATT and CDR2 SNEGSKA (reference sequence). Trimming cost V 1 base and J 7 bases; bases outside gene matches: 4. CDR3 in DNA: TGCAGTGCTAGAGCCCGGGACAGGGGGCATGAAGCTTTCTTT. Its translation: CSARARDRGHEAFF.

This clonotype was observed a few times. The chain is built from TRBV14 and TRBJ2-7; D may correspond to TRBD1 or TRBD2 (5 bases each). The CDR3 runs to 13 residues. Per the germline V gene, CDR1 is SGHDN and CDR2 is FVKESK. V gave up 8 bases and J gave up 4 bases, with 15 bases separating them. CDR3 in amino acids: CASLGPPLYEQYF. The CDR3 DNA reads as TGTGCCAGCTTGGGACCACCGCTTTACGAGCAGTACTTC.

The chain couples TRBV7-9 to TRBJ2-7; maybe TRBD1 (7 bases). V lost 5 bases, J lost 2 bases, and 13 bases lay in between. Germline V gene data show CDR1 as SEHNR and CDR2 as FQNEAQ (reference sequence). The CDR3 extends over 14 amino acids. The CDR3 coding sequence is TGTGCCAGCAGCGGCGGGACAGAGACCTACGAGCAGTACTTC. It is translated as CASSGGTETYEQYF. Based on the CDR3 plus reference TRBV7-9 and TRBJ2-7, the full variable domain is DTGVSQNPRHKITKRGQNVTFRCDPISEHNRLYWYRQTLGQGPEFLTYFQNEAQLEKSRLLSDRFSAERPKGSFSTLEIQRTEQGDSAMYLCASSGGTETYEQYFGPGTRLTVT.

The CDR3 coding sequence is TGTGCCAGCAGCACGAGACCCCGGGGGACAGGGGACACTGAAGCTTTCTTT. As protein: CASSTRPRGTGDTEAFF. This chain connects TRBV7-9 to TRBJ1-1; 10 positions match TRBD1. This CDR3 comprises 17 residues. The germline CDR1 and CDR2 sequences are SEHNR and FQNEAQ (reference sequence). The V gene end was trimmed by 5 bases and the J gene end by 3 bases; junction bases not matched to a gene: 12.

This clonotype was found a few times. The chain employs TRBV7-6 and TRBJ2-4, with 12 bases fitting TRBD2. Germline CDR1 is SGHVS and CDR2 is FNYEAQ. The CDR3 consists of 20 residues. Trimming took 4 bases from V and 0 from J; bases not matched to a gene: 13. CDR3 DNA: TGTGCCAGCAGCTCCTCACCCAGGACTAGCGGGAACGGAGCCAAAAACATTCAGTACTTC. This gives the protein CASSSSPRTSGNGAKNIQYF. The full variable domain, rest sourced from reference TRBV7-6 and TRBJ2-4, is GAGVSQSPRYKVTKRGQDVALRCDPISGHVSLYWYRQALGQGPEFLTYFNYEAQQDKSGLPNDRFSAERPEGSISTLTIQRTEQRDSAMYRCASSSSPRTSGNGAKNIQYFGAGTRLSVL.